This T cell receptor beta chain emerged from a study of T cell changes during pregnancy in multiple sclerosis. TCRdb's copy holds only in-frame clones and misses some; the assay was immunoSEQ multiplex PCR. The data contain 45,000 or so clones, around 90% of them singletons. There are 17 residues in the CDR3. V was clipped by 0 bases and J by 2 bases, with 17 bases between them. The rearrangement uses TRBV23-1 and TRBJ2-7, with D possibly TRBD2 on 6 matching bases. TRBV23-1 is designated an ORF whose function remains uncertain. This specimen was CD8+ T cells from peripheral blood mononuclear cells, taken after pregnancy. This clonotype originated in a female donor with multiple sclerosis, enrolled in a pregnancy study. CDR3 DNA sequence: TGCGCCAGCAGTCAATCCCCTGGTGGGCAGCGGGCCTACGAGCAGTACTTC. Translating gives CASSQSPGGQRAYEQYF.